These 25 T cell receptor beta chains originate from one sample sequenced in a study of T cell responses to AZD1222 COVID-19 vaccine. Data came from immunoSEQ multiplex PCR; TCRdb stores just in-frame clones and leaves some out. The repertoire includes approximately 77,000 clones, about 90% of them detected once, and roughly 6.8% sits in the top ten. The specimen was peripheral blood, collected on day 0 of MenACWY control vaccination. All receptors come from an adult in good health.

The chain links TRBV5-1 to TRBJ1-1; D gene ambiguous. This CDR3 spans 13 amino acids. CDR1 is SGHRS and CDR2 is YFSETQ in the germline V gene. Trimming stripped 2 bases from V and 0 bases from J, with 5 bases between. The CDR3 protein is CASSFTMNTEAFF. Here the CDR3 DNA reads TGCGCCAGCAGCTTCACGATGAACACTGAAGCTTTCTTT.

The chain combines TRBV7-9 with TRBJ2-7; D could derive from TRBD1 or TRBD2 (5 bases each). CDR3 length equals 13 residues. V gave up 2 bases and J gave up 4 bases, with 9 bases separating them. Germline assignment: CDR1 SEHNR and CDR2 FQNEAQ (reference sequence). The CDR3 loop is CASSLLEGYEQYF. The CDR3 region has the DNA TGTGCCAGCAGCTTACTCGAGGGGTACGAGCAGTACTTC.

The J gene is TRBJ2-7, the V gene TRBV28; the D call may be TRBD1 or TRBD2 (6 bases each). This CDR3 has 15 residues. Between the trimmed V and J ends, which lost 4 bases and 0 bases, there was a span of 13 bases. CDR1 and CDR2 from the germline V gene are MDHEN and SYDVKM. CDR3 sequence reads: CASSSRGLSSYEQYF. The CDR3 nucleotides read TGTGCCAGCAGTTCCCGGGGGCTGAGCTCCTACGAGCAGTACTTC.

The gene calls are TRBV3-1 (or the pseudogene TRBV3-2) and TRBJ2-1; D is undetermined. The CDR3 is made up of 15 amino acids. CDR1 and CDR2 (germline): LGHDT, YNNKEL (reference sequence). Trimming removed 2 bases at V and 9 bases at J, with 17 bases between. The CDR3 nucleotides are TGTGCCAGCAGCCAATTCATATCGCAGTCCACTGAGCAGTTCTTC. Translated: CASSQFISQSTEQFF.

This chain links TRBV19 with TRBJ2-7, with 12 bases matching TRBD2. CDR1 and CDR2 from the germline V gene are LNHDA and SQIVND (reference sequence). V gave up 5 bases and J gave up 3 bases; unmatched junction bases: 2. The CDR3 loop spans 14 amino acids. The CDR3 coding sequence is TGTGCCAGTAGTCCGACTAGCGGGGGCTACGAGCAGTACTTC. Translating it yields CASSPTSGGYEQYF.

The chain is built from TRBV7-6 and TRBJ2-5; TRBD2 matches 12 bases. The CDR3 sequence is 16 residues long. Germline V gene lookup returns CDR1 SGHVS and CDR2 FNYEAQ. The J segment lost 5 bases and the V segment lost 1 base, leaving 5 bases of the junction unmatched. CDR3: CASSLVSTSGSETQYF. The CDR3 DNA is TGTGCCAGCAGCTTAGTTTCGACTAGCGGGAGTGAGACCCAGTACTTC.

The chain joins TRBV19 to TRBJ2-3; D ambiguous. The CDR3 covers 15 residues. CDR1 and CDR2 (germline): LNHDA, SQIVND (reference sequence). Trimming removed 10 bases from V and 0 bases from J, with 17 bases in between. The CDR3 coding sequence is TGTGCCACCACTTCCGGGCCTGCCAGCACAGATACGCAGTATTTT. This sequence encodes CATTSGPASTDTQYF.

The chain is built from TRBV19 and TRBJ1-2, with 10 bases that match TRBD1. V was pared by 3 bases and J by 8 bases, with 3 bases of the junction left unmatched. In germline, CDR1 is LNHDA, CDR2 SQIVND (reference sequence). This CDR3 region has 13 residues. The CDR3, as DNA: TGTGCCAGTAGTATGGACAGGGGGTTCGGCTACACCTTC. It encodes CASSMDRGFGYTF.

This chain connects TRBV5-1 to TRBJ1-2, with D possibly matching TRBD1 (5 bases). The CDR3 length is 12 residues. CDR1 is SGHRS, CDR2 YFSETQ, per germline. Deletions cut 4 bases from V and 11 bases from J, with 15 bases between. The CDR3 loop reads CASSLPGLRYTF. The CDR3 DNA sequence: TGCGCCAGCAGCCTCCCGGGACTGAGGTACACCTTC.

This clone is a singleton in its sample. The genes are TRBV6-5 and TRBJ2-7; perhaps TRBD1 as D (5 bases). V shed 2 bases and J shed 4 bases, with 6 bases lying between them. The CDR3 sequence is 12 residues long. The V gene's germline CDR1 is MNHEY and CDR2 SVGAGI. The CDR3 sequence: CASSYKGYEQYF. CDR3 bases: TGTGCCAGCAGTTACAAGGGGTACGAGCAGTACTTC.

This rearrangement joins TRBV7-9 to TRBJ2-1; D call uncertain. The CDR3 has 15 residues. Germline V CDR1 and CDR2: SEHNR, FQNEAQ (reference sequence). Trimming took 3 bases from V and 0 from J, leaving 9 bases between them. The CDR3 loop is CASSLSGTSYNEQFF. The CDR3, as DNA: TGTGCCAGCAGCTTGTCAGGAACCTCCTACAATGAGCAGTTCTTC.

This chain joins TRBV7-2 and TRBJ2-3; D may be TRBD1 or TRBD2 (6 bases each). Between the trimmed V and J ends, which lost 3 bases and 0 bases, there was a span of 10 bases. Germline lookup yields CDR1 SGHTA and CDR2 FQGNSA. This CDR3 comprises 15 residues. The CDR3 nucleotides read TGTGCCAGCAGCTTGCAGGGGACTAGCACAGATACGCAGTATTTT. Translating gives CASSLQGTSTDTQYF.

The chain couples TRBV10-3 to TRBJ1-1; D gene ambiguous. This CDR3 is built from 12 residues. Germline V gene sequence: CDR1 ENHRY, CDR2 SYGVKD. Trimming shortened V by 5 bases and J by 2 bases, and 6 bases separated the two germline ends. As DNA, the CDR3 is TGTGCCATCAGTCAGGTTAACACTGAAGCTTTCTTT. Translating gives CAISQVNTEAFF.

This sequence joins TRBV20-1 and TRBJ2-7; 7 bases fit TRBD1. With 5 bases clipped from V and 7 bases from J, the junction kept 5 bases outside the gene matches. Germline V gene data show CDR1 as DFQATT and CDR2 as SNEGSKA (reference sequence). The CDR3 is 11 amino acids. CDR3 nucleotides: TGCAGTGCTCCACAGGGGTGGGAGCAGTACTTC. Amino acids: CSAPQGWEQYF.

The CDR3 loop is CASGGALHYGYTF. The CDR3 DNA follows: TGTGCCAGCGGGGGGGCTCTGCACTATGGCTACACCTTC. The rearrangement uses TRBV7-2 and TRBJ1-2, with D possibly matching TRBD1 (6 bases). Per germline, CDR1 SGHTA and CDR2 FQGNSA. V lost 8 bases and J 3 bases, leaving 13 bases between the germline ends. The CDR3 covers 13 residues.

The rearrangement joins TRBV5-4 to TRBJ1-6, with a weak D call TRBD1 (5 bases). V was pared by 0 bases and J by 8 bases, with 15 bases between. The CDR3 runs to 16 residues. CDR1 and CDR2 (germline): SGHNT, YYREEE (reference sequence). Here the CDR3 reads CASSLAAGQSYSPLHF. The CDR3 nucleotides are TGTGCCAGCAGCTTGGCCGCGGGGCAAAGTTATTCACCCCTCCACTTT.

The genes are TRBV5-1 and TRBJ1-6; unclear D gene. The germline V gene encodes CDR1 SGHRS and CDR2 YFSETQ. The ends were cut back, 3 bases at V and 5 bases at J, with 9 bases in the middle. This CDR3 contains 14 residues. The CDR3 DNA reads TGCGCCAGCAGCTCCAGGACGGATAATTCACCCCTCCACTTT. Its translation: CASSSRTDNSPLHF.

This sequence joins TRBV19 and TRBJ2-1; 12 positions agree with TRBD2. CDR3 size: 18 residues. The junction had 9 bases not matched to a gene; V was cut back by 4 bases and J by 2 bases. Germline V gene lookup returns CDR1 LNHDA and CDR2 SQIVND (reference sequence). The CDR3 spells CASSTISSGGVPYNEQFF. CDR3 nucleotide sequence: TGTGCCAGTAGTACCATTTCTAGCGGGGGGGTCCCCTACAATGAGCAGTTCTTC. Full variable domain (outside the CDR3, taken from reference TRBV19 and TRBJ2-1): DGGITQSPKYLFRKEGQNVTLSCEQNLNHDAMYWYRQDPGQGLRLIYYSQIVNDFQKGDIAEGYSVSREKKESFPLTVTSAQKNPTAFYLCASSTISSGGVPYNEQFFGPGTRLTVL.

The J gene is TRBJ1-3, the V gene TRBV7-2, with a possible D match to TRBD1 (5 bases). CDR3 length: 14 amino acids. Trimming left V 5 bases short and J 2 bases short, with 10 bases between. The germline V gene encodes CDR1 SGHTA and CDR2 FQGNSA. CDR3 nucleotides: TGTGCCAGCAGCCCCCAGGGAACTGGAAACACCATATATTTT. It is translated as CASSPQGTGNTIYF. Full variable domain (rest looked up from reference TRBV7-2 and TRBJ1-3): GAGVSQSPSNKVTEKGKDVELRCDPISGHTALYWYRQSLGQGLEFLIYFQGNSAPDKSGLPSDRFSAERTGGSVSTLTIQRTQQEDSAVYLCASSPQGTGNTIYFGEGSWLTVV.

The gene calls are TRBV18 and TRBJ2-1; TRBD2 matches at 10 bases. Germline CDR1 KGHSH, CDR2 LQKENI. This CDR3 has 16 amino acids. J gave up 6 bases and V 2 bases, and 7 bases lay outside the gene matches. The CDR3 reads CASSPALAGAVNEQFF. In nucleotides, the CDR3 is TGTGCCAGCTCACCAGCTCTAGCGGGGGCCGTCAATGAGCAGTTCTTC.

The V gene is TRBV19, the J gene TRBJ2-3; 7 nucleotides align to TRBD1. The germline CDR1 and CDR2 sequences are LNHDA and SQIVND (reference sequence). The CDR3 runs 15 residues. V lost 6 bases, J lost 2 bases, and 8 bases stayed unmatched. CDR3 DNA: TGTGCCAGTAGCAAACTGACAGGGATCACAGATACGCAGTATTTT. Protein sequence: CASSKLTGITDTQYF.

V gene TRBV12-5 combines with J gene TRBJ2-5; D unresolved. The V end was cut by 2 bases, the J end by 2 bases, with 12 bases between. CDR1 LGHNT and CDR2 FRNRAP come from the germline V gene. The CDR3 consists of 15 residues. CDR3 DNA: TGTGCTAGTGGTTTGTCCACAGAACAGCAAGAGACCCAGTACTTC. Translation gives CASGLSTEQQETQYF.

In its sample, this clone was seen once. The chain has TRBV11-2 and TRBJ2-5, with 7 bases aligning to TRBD1. J was trimmed by 5 bases and V by 7 bases; bases with no gene match: 16. Germline lookup yields CDR1 SGHAT and CDR2 FQNNGV. This CDR3 spans 16 amino acids. Written as DNA, the CDR3 is TGTGCCAGCAATTCAAAGACAGGGAGTTCTCCGGAGACCCAGTACTTC. Translating gives CASNSKTGSSPETQYF.

The genes are TRBV5-5 and TRBJ1-1; the D is unclear. This CDR3 is 12 amino acids long. Germline assignment: CDR1 SGHKS and CDR2 YYEKEE (reference sequence). V was pared by 2 bases and J by 3 bases, with 5 bases between. The CDR3 DNA reads TGTGCCAGCAGCTTTAGGGACACTGAAGCTTTCTTT. It yields the protein CASSFRDTEAFF.

The V and J genes are TRBV7-9 and TRBJ2-5; 10 positions match TRBD1. V gave up 2 bases and J gave up 5 bases; unmatched junction bases: 11. Per germline, CDR1 SEHNR and CDR2 FQNEAQ (reference sequence). CDR3 length: 17 residues. CDR3: CASSLLRGTGEGETQYF. The CDR3, as DNA: TGTGCCAGCAGCTTACTCCGAGGGACAGGGGAGGGGGAGACCCAGTACTTC. Filled out from reference TRBV7-9 and TRBJ2-5, the complete variable domain reads DTGVSQNPRHKITKRGQNVTFRCDPISEHNRLYWYRQTLGQGPEFLTYFQNEAQLEKSRLLSDRFSAERPKGSFSTLEIQRTEQGDSAMYLCASSLLRGTGEGETQYFGPGTRLLVL.